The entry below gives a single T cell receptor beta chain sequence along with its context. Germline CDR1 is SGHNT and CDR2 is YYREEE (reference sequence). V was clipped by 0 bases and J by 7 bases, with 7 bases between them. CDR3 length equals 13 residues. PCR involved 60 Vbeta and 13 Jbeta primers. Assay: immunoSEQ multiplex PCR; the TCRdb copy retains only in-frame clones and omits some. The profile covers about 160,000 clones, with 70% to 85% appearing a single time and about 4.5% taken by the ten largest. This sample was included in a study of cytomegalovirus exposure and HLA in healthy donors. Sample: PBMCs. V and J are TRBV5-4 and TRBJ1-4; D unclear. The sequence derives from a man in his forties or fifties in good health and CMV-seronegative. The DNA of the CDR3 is TGTGCCAGCAGCTTGGGGTTCGGTGAAAAACTGTTTTTT. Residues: CASSLGFGEKLFF.